This record covers a single TCR beta chain. Antigen: not known. UMI-labeled 5' RACE yielded the TRB cDNA libraries. TCRdb re-called the 5' RACE reads; one entry per CDR3 protein, DNA not given. The listing contains roughly 140,000 distinct CDR3 sequences. This CDR3 region has 14 residues. Germline V lookup: CDR1 SEHNR, CDR2 FQNEAQ (reference sequence). The data derive from a study of CXCR3-negative and CXCR3-positive naive CD8 T cells. For the study at large: Total TRB output reached about 150 million reads, about 1.5 +/- 0.3 million per library.

Study observations and caveats: Memory CD8+ T cell repertoires were far less diverse than both naive subsets. With respect to TRBV-TRBJ usage, naive CXCR3-negative and CXCR3-positive cells were similar; memory differed. TRB CDR3s were more hydrophobic in CXCR3-positive than in CXCR3-negative naive cells. Researchers report CXCR3 expression partially decreased after cryopreservation, with fresh PBMCs used in most assays.

The sample consisted of naive CXCR3+ CD8+ T cells from blood. The sample's subset: CD45RO-CCR7+CD27+CD95- naive CD8+ T cells expressing CXCR3 (TNR3+). The origin of this receptor is a human donor in good health. Some clones in this sample may be carry-over from other donors' samples. The chain has TRBV7-9 and TRBJ1-2. CDR3 protein: CASSLDGSGNGYTF. The full variable domain, its missing parts supplied by reference TRBV7-9 and TRBJ1-2, is DTGVSQNPRHKITKRGQNVTFRCDPISEHNRLYWYRQTLGQGPEFLTYFQNEAQLEKSRLLSDRFSAERPKGSFSTLEIQRTEQGDSAMYLCASSLDGSGNGYTFGSGTRLTVV.